A selection of T cell receptor beta chains follows, all from one sample in a study of breast tumors, draining lymph nodes, adjacent tissues. MiXCR was run by TCRdb on the multiplex PCR reads, yielding one entry per CDR3 protein. Of approximately 45,000 distinct CDR3 sequences listed, 20% to 25% were seen once; the top ten hold about 7.8%. Sample: breast tumor tissue. The receptor source for this set is a female donor with breast cancer. Some clones in this sample may be carry-over from other donors' samples. Each CDR3 is given with its conserved first and last residue. A D gene is named only where the DNA matches it firmly. Rows may omit the clone size; those that give it use once, few, many or a size class.

CDR3,DNA,V,size,D,J
CASSVSPGSGYTF,TGTGCCAGCAGCGTCTCTCCAGGGTCTGGCTACACCTTC,TRBV9,many,NA,TRBJ1-2
CASSLGWDLPSGANVLTF,TGTGCCAGCAGCTTAGGATGGGACTTACCCTCTGGGGCCAACGTCCTGACTTTC,TRBV7-9,many,NA,TRBJ2-6
CASTHRDSGEQFF,TGTGCCAGCACCCACAGGGATTCCGGTGAGCAGTTCTTC,TRBV3-1,NA,NA,TRBJ2-1
CASSLYTGTDTQYF,TGTGCCAGCAGCCTCTACACCGGCACAGATACGCAGTATTTT,TRBV7-8,NA,NA,TRBJ2-3
CASSIRRGTNTGELFF,TGCGCCAGCAGCATACGCAGGGGAACGAACACCGGGGAGTTGTTTTTT,TRBV5-1,NA,NA,TRBJ2-2
CASSRTNTGELFF,TGTGCCAGCAGCCGGACGAACACCGGGGAGCTGTTTTTT,TRBV3-1,NA,NA,TRBJ2-2
CASSVDRALGKNTQYF,TGTGCCAGCAGCGTCGACAGGGCCCTGGGAAAAAACACTCAGTACTTC,TRBV11-1,NA,TRBD1,TRBJ2-4
CSASGLAGRTDTQYF,TGCAGTGCCTCGGGACTAGCGGGGAGAACAGATACGCAGTATTTT,TRBV20-1,NA,TRBD2,TRBJ2-3
CASSSRDSYGELFF,TGTGCCAGTAGTTCCCGGGACAGTTACGGGGAGCTGTTTTTT,TRBV19,many,TRBD1,TRBJ2-2
CASYDTGPYEQYF,TGTGCCAGTTATGATACAGGGCCCTACGAGCAGTACTTC,TRBV6-1,many,NA,TRBJ2-7
CASNEGSRETQYF,TGTGCCAGCAATGAGGGGAGTCGAGAGACCCAGTACTTC,TRBV28,many,NA,TRBJ2-5
CASSGAGVAGANVLTF,TGTGCCAGCAGTGGAGCGGGAGTGGCTGGGGCCAACGTCCTGACTTTC,TRBV2,many,TRBD2,TRBJ2-6
CASSLNRGQGYTF,TGCGCCAGCAGCCTAAACAGGGGGCAGGGCTACACCTTC,TRBV5-1,many,TRBD1,TRBJ1-2
CASSGGFPSSGGYTF,TGTGCCAGCAGTGGGGGGTTCCCCTCTTCTGGGGGCTACACCTTC,TRBV28,few,NA,TRBJ1-2
CASSLTGAGGGYEQYF,TGTGCCAGCAGCTTAACGGGGGCAGGAGGAGGCTACGAGCAGTACTTC,TRBV13,NA,NA,TRBJ2-7
CASSMTGDTEAFF,TGTGCCAGCAGCATGACGGGGGACACTGAAGCTTTCTTT,TRBV7-9,NA,NA,TRBJ1-1
CASSGTGSYNEQFF,TGTGCCAGCAGCGGGACAGGGTCCTACAATGAGCAGTTCTTC,TRBV14,NA,TRBD1,TRBJ2-1
CASMRPGGINCGYAF,TGTGCCAGCATGAGGCCCGGGGGAATAAACTGTGGCTACGCCTTC,TRBV6-1,NA,NA,TRBJ1-2
CAWLGTGSNEKLFF,TGTGCCTGGCTGGGAACGGGATCTAATGAAAAACTGTTTTTT,TRBV30,NA,NA,TRBJ1-4
CASSIYESGANVLTF,TGTGCCAGTAGTATATACGAGTCTGGGGCCAACGTCCTGACTTTC,TRBV19,NA,NA,TRBJ2-6
CASSLYGPASGPQETRYF,TGTGCCAGCAGTTTATATGGCCCGGCTAGCGGACCACAAGAGACCCGGTACTTC,TRBV28,NA,TRBD2,TRBJ2-5
CASSLGTGNGYTF,TGCGCCAGCAGCCTGGGGACAGGGAACGGCTACACCTTC,TRBV5-1,many,TRBD1,TRBJ1-2
CASSGQSSNQPQHF,TGTGCCAGCAGCGGCCAGAGTAGCAATCAGCCCCAGCATTTT,TRBV7-2,many,NA,TRBJ1-5
CASSEAGTGGISPLHF,TGTGCCAGCAGTGAAGCCGGCACAGGGGGGATTTCACCCCTCCACTTT,TRBV2,medium-sized,TRBD1,TRBJ1-6
CSAVPGLGGGETQYF,TGCAGTGCTGTCCCGGGACTAGGGGGAGGGGAGACCCAGTACTTC,TRBV20-1,many,TRBD2,TRBJ2-5
CASSSPLKRGLGGYTF,TGTGCCAGCAGTTCTCCCCTTAAACGGGGGCTCGGTGGCTACACCTTC,TRBV12-3/TRBV12-4,many,NA,TRBJ1-2
CASSPGTQETQYF,TGTGCCAGCTCACCAGGCACGCAAGAGACCCAGTACTTC,TRBV18,many,NA,TRBJ2-5
CASSENSFNSPLHF,TGTGCCAGCAGTGAAAACAGCTTTAATTCACCCCTCCACTTT,TRBV6-4,many,NA,TRBJ1-6
CAVSGGLSTDTQYF,TGTGCCGTTTCGGGAGGGCTAAGCACAGATACGCAGTATTTT,TRBV6-2/TRBV6-3,NA,TRBD2,TRBJ2-3
CASSPQGQGGGRPQHF,TGTGCCAGCAGTCCCCAGGGACAGGGAGGAGGGCGGCCCCAGCATTTT,TRBV6-5,many,TRBD1,TRBJ1-5
CASRPRVAGELFF,TGTGCCAGCAGACCCAGGGTTGCCGGGGAGCTGTTTTTT,TRBV5-6,many,NA,TRBJ2-2
CASTRVAGVQGNEQFF,TGTGCCAGTACCCGGGTAGCGGGAGTGCAGGGTAATGAGCAGTTCTTC,TRBV19,few,TRBD2,TRBJ2-1
CAISENSSNQPQHF,TGTGCCATCAGTGAAAACAGTTCCAATCAGCCCCAGCATTTT,TRBV10-3,many,NA,TRBJ1-5
CASSIVGQHYGYTF,TGTGCCAGTAGTATAGTAGGACAGCACTATGGCTACACCTTC,TRBV19,many,NA,TRBJ1-2
CASSPLTTGRGGYAF,TGTGCAAGCAGCCCCCTGACGACAGGGCGGGGTGGCTACGCCTTC,TRBV9,NA,TRBD1,TRBJ1-2
CASSTTGDYGYTF,TGCGCCAGCAGCACGACAGGGGACTATGGCTACACCTTC,TRBV5-1,many,TRBD1,TRBJ1-2
CSARGGREGSPLHF,TGCAGTGCTAGAGGGGGCAGGGAAGGATCACCCCTCCACTTT,TRBV20-1,medium-sized,NA,TRBJ1-6